This entry lists 28 T cell receptor beta chains sequenced from one sample in a study of T cells in Graves' hyperthyroidism and ophthalmopathy (dated by TCRdb to between 2018 and 2020). The library was obtained by multiplex PCR. The sequencer was an Illumina HiSeq 2000. The TCR beta CDR3 regions were amplified from the RNA transcripts. A first-round RT-PCR of the TCR CDR3 used the HTBI primer set with the Qiagen OneStep RT-PCR kit. The public reads were run again by TCRdb, first through fastp at Q25 and then through MiXCR, and only productive beta chains were kept. Each CDR3 protein appears once, grouped with its most common genes and DNA. The sample table records about 380,000 distinct CDR3 sequences; about 15% of these occur just once. In total, the top ten clones hold 9.5% to 12% of the sample. Sequencing was performed on blood. Source of these receptors: a woman in her sixties or seventies with Graves' hyperthyroidism.

This chain connects TRBV5-5 to TRBJ1-2; perhaps TRBD1 as D (5 bases). V gave up 7 bases and J gave up 10 bases, with 14 bases separating them. Germline V lookup: CDR1 SGHKS, CDR2 YYEKEE (reference sequence). The CDR3 is 11 residues long. Written as DNA, the CDR3 is TGTGCCAGCTCTAGGGGAGAAGTCTACACCTTC. Protein sequence: CASSRGEVYTF.

This clonotype was observed at least ten times. The chain uses TRBV28 and TRBJ2-5, with 7 bases aligning to TRBD2. Germline values: CDR1 MDHEN, CDR2 SYDVKM. The length of the CDR3 is 15 residues. J gave up 5 bases and V 2 bases, and 8 bases lay outside the gene matches. CDR3 bases: TGTGCCAGCAGTTTACGCGGGAGCGGGTGGGAGACCCAGTACTTC. It yields the protein CASSLRGSGWETQYF.

This clonotype showed up just a few times. The V and J genes are TRBV5-1 and TRBJ2-4; the D gene could be TRBD1 or TRBD2 (5 bases each). V lost 1 base, J lost 6 bases, and 17 bases lay in between. This CDR3 is built from 16 residues. Germline values: CDR1 SGHRS, CDR2 YFSETQ. The CDR3 DNA follows: TGCGCCAGCAGCTTGTCAGCAACAGGCGGGTCAAACATTCAGTACTTC. Its protein product is CASSLSATGGSNIQYF.

The rearrangement uses TRBV5-1 and TRBJ2-2, with D hard to call. V was clipped by 2 bases and J by 0 bases, with 11 bases between them. Looked up from germline, CDR1 is SGHRS and CDR2 is YFSETQ. The CDR3 runs 16 residues. CDR3 loop: CASSFGTFANTGELFF. In nucleotides, the CDR3 is TGCGCCAGCAGCTTTGGCACGTTCGCGAACACCGGGGAGCTGTTTTTT.

The V and J genes are TRBV28 and TRBJ2-3, with 10 bases that match TRBD2. CDR3 length equals 17 residues. J gave up 4 bases and V 6 bases, and 13 bases lay outside the gene matches. CDR1 is MDHEN, CDR2 SYDVKM, per germline. The CDR3 loop reads CASRSPSGRAPPDTQYF. The CDR3 DNA sequence: TGTGCCAGCAGGTCCCCGAGCGGGAGGGCCCCACCAGATACGCAGTATTTT.

The table lists this clonotype with many counts. This chain connects TRBV6-1 to TRBJ2-2; D is perhaps TRBD1 (6 bases). The CDR3 runs 13 residues. Germline-derived CDR1 and CDR2 are MNHNS and SASEGT. Trimming took 9 bases from V and 6 from J, leaving 14 bases between them. CDR3 loop: CASQGYGAGELFF. The CDR3 bases are TGTGCCAGTCAGGGGTATGGCGCCGGGGAGCTGTTTTTT.

This sequence joins TRBV10-3 and TRBJ2-2; D could derive from TRBD1 or TRBD2 (5 bases each). Germline CDR1 and CDR2: ENHRY and SYGVKD. V shed 3 bases and J shed 1 base, with 15 bases lying between them. This CDR3 contains 17 residues. Here the CDR3 DNA reads TGTGCCATCAGTGATCCGACGGGGACGATGAACACCGGGGAGCTGTTTTTT. Its protein is CAISDPTGTMNTGELFF.

This clonotype occurred many times. This chain links TRBV28 with TRBJ2-1; 8 positions agree with TRBD2. In germline, CDR1 is MDHEN, CDR2 SYDVKM. There are 16 residues in the CDR3. The trim removed 6 bases at V and 6 bases at J, leaving 13 bases unmatched. The CDR3 is CASSSPWAGGPNEQFF. For the CDR3, the DNA is TGTGCCAGCAGCTCCCCGTGGGCGGGAGGTCCCAATGAGCAGTTCTTC.

This clonotype was recorded at least ten times. This chain connects TRBV20-1 to TRBJ2-1; D gene uncertain. CDR1 is DFQATT, CDR2 SNEGSKA, per germline (reference sequence). Deletions cut 0 bases from V and 7 bases from J, with 13 bases between. CDR3 size: 14 residues. The CDR3 protein is CSARDLRVSNEQFF. The CDR3 DNA is TGCAGTGCTAGAGATCTGAGAGTCTCAAATGAGCAGTTCTTC.

V gene TRBV4-2 combines with J gene TRBJ1-2, with 7 bases matching TRBD1. Germline values: CDR1 LGHNA, CDR2 YNFKEQ. Trimming at V came to 3 bases and at J to 4 bases, leaving 8 bases not matched to a gene. The CDR3 totals 15 residues. This CDR3 is CASSQRQGNPYGYTF. The CDR3 DNA follows: TGTGCCAGCAGCCAGAGACAGGGCAACCCCTATGGCTACACCTTC.

This chain links TRBV20-1 with TRBJ1-4, with D hard to call. The CDR3 covers 11 residues. Germline V lookup: CDR1 DFQATT, CDR2 SNEGSKA (reference sequence). V lost 4 bases, J lost 12 bases, and 12 bases lay in between. Here the CDR3 reads CSATPTEELFF. The CDR3 DNA sequence: TGCAGTGCTACCCCCACAGAGGAACTGTTTTTT.

This clonotype occurred many times. The rearrangement uses TRBV2 and TRBJ2-1, with a possible D match to TRBD2 (6 bases). The CDR3 covers 15 residues. Germline CDR1 is SNHLY and CDR2 is FYNNEI. The V end was cut by 6 bases, the J end by 5 bases, with 17 bases between. CDR3 nucleotides: TGTGCCAGCAGCGGTCGACTAGTAGGGGACAATGAGCAGTTCTTC. Translating gives CASSGRLVGDNEQFF.

This clonotype was observed many times. V and J are TRBV6-2 or TRBV6-3 and TRBJ1-6, with TRBD1 identical over 7 bases. V was pared by 0 bases and J by 10 bases, with 3 bases of the junction left unmatched. The CDR3 contains 14 residues. CDR1 and CDR2 from the germline V gene are MNHEY and SVGEGT. The CDR3 reads CASSYSGGKSPLHF. DNA of the CDR3: TGTGCCAGCAGTTACTCAGGGGGCAAGTCACCCCTCCACTTT.

Ten or more counts support this clonotype. This CDR3 is CASSLASYRGPYEQYF. Written as DNA, the CDR3 is TGTGCCAGCAGCTTAGCCTCGTACAGGGGCCCCTACGAGCAGTACTTC. The chain links TRBV11-2 to TRBJ2-7, with 7 bases that match TRBD1. Germline V CDR1 and CDR2: SGHAT, FQNNGV. V trimming: 1 base; J trimming: 2 bases; junction bases outside the gene matches: 8. There are 16 residues in the CDR3.

With respect to this clonotype: This clone may be a read error of a much larger clone one base away. The chain couples TRBV28 to TRBJ2-1; D tentatively fits TRBD1 or TRBD2 (6 bases each). Germline V gene sequence: CDR1 MDHEN, CDR2 SYDVKM. The length of the CDR3 is 13 residues. CDR3 sequence reads: CASTKRGDNERFF. The CDR3 region has the DNA TGTGCCAGCACCAAAAGGGGGGACAATGAGCGGTTCTTC. The full variable domain, its missing parts supplied by reference TRBV28 and TRBJ2-1, is DVKVTQSSRYLVKRTGEKVFLECVQDMDHENMFWYRQDPGLGLRLIYFSYDVKMKEKGDIPEGYSVSREKKERFSLILESASTNQTSMYLCASTKRGDNERFFGPGTRLTVL.

This clonotype came up many times. J is TRBJ2-3 and V is TRBV7-9; D uncertain. Trimming cost V 2 bases and J 0 bases, with 6 bases left between them. There are 14 residues in the CDR3. Per the germline V gene, CDR1 is SEHNR and CDR2 is FQNEAQ (reference sequence). This chain's CDR3 is CASSLTYSTDTQYF. For the CDR3, the DNA is TGTGCCAGCAGCTTAACTTACAGCACAGATACGCAGTATTTT.

In this sample, this clonotype turned up many times. This chain uses TRBV2 with TRBJ2-7; the match to TRBD1 covers 7 bases. CDR1 is SNHLY and CDR2 is FYNNEI in the germline V gene. V trimming: 4 bases; J trimming: 7 bases; junction bases outside the gene matches: 4. The CDR3 has 12 residues. CDR3 loop: CASSVQGLEQYF. CDR3 DNA: TGTGCCAGCAGTGTACAGGGGCTTGAGCAGTACTTC. The entire variable domain, with the rest obtained from reference TRBV2 and TRBJ2-7, is as follows: EPEVTQTPSHQVTQMGQEVILRCVPISNHLYFYWYRQILGQKVEFLVSFYNNEISEKSEIFDDQFSVERPDGSNFTLKIRSTKLEDSAMYFCASSVQGLEQYFGPGTRLTVT.

This clonotype was counted ten times or more. V is TRBV12-3 or TRBV12-4 and J is TRBJ2-2, with D uncertain. V gave up 3 bases and J gave up 7 bases, with 15 bases separating them. The CDR3 runs 15 residues. In nucleotides, the CDR3 is TGTGCCAGCAGTTTCTTCCCCCCTCGGAGCGGGGAGCTGTTTTTT. This codes for CASSFFPPRSGELFF.

The chain employs TRBV4-1 and TRBJ2-7; D remains unclear. CDR3 length equals 15 residues. V dropped 2 bases and J dropped 3 bases, with 14 bases sitting between them. Per germline, CDR1 MGHRA and CDR2 YSYEKL. The CDR3 region has the DNA TGCGCCAGCAGCCAAATCAGATCCCCTGACTACGAGCAGTACTTC. Translating it yields CASSQIRSPDYEQYF.

This clonotype was recorded many times. The chain has TRBV7-3 and TRBJ2-5; D ambiguous. The CDR3 loop spans 14 amino acids. CDR1 is SGHTA, CDR2 FQGTGA, per germline. Trimming pared 1 base from V and 7 bases from J, leaving 13 bases between. The CDR3 DNA reads as TGTGCCAGCAGCTTAAGCCCTACGCTGGGGACCCAGTACTTC. Protein product: CASSLSPTLGTQYF.

This sequence joins TRBV5-1 and TRBJ2-5; 11 nucleotides line up with TRBD2. The CDR3 contains 15 residues. J lost 4 bases, V lost 4 bases, and 6 bases had no gene match. CDR1 and CDR2 (germline): SGHRS, YFSETQ. Written as DNA, the CDR3 is TGCGCCAGCAGCGATAATAGCGGGAGGGGAGAGACCCAGTACTTC. This translates into CASSDNSGRGETQYF.

This clonotype was counted ten times or more. The chain combines TRBV7-9 with TRBJ2-1; D tentatively fits TRBD1 or TRBD2 (5 bases each). Trimming shortened V by 5 bases and J by 5 bases, and 13 bases separated the two germline ends. The CDR3 sequence is 14 residues long. Looked up from germline, CDR1 is SEHNR and CDR2 is FQNEAQ (reference sequence). CDR3 in DNA: TGTGCCAGCAGCAGCACCGGGACCCACAATGAGCAGTTCTTC. Its translation is CASSSTGTHNEQFF.

This chain links TRBV19 with TRBJ1-2, with D hard to call. Trimming stripped 3 bases from V and 8 bases from J, with 13 bases between. This CDR3 has 13 amino acids. The germline V gene has CDR1 LNHDA and CDR2 SQIVND (reference sequence). CDR3 coding DNA: TGTGCCAGTAGTATCGACTCCCGAGGGGGCTACACCTTC. It translates to CASSIDSRGGYTF.

The table lists this clonotype with a few counts. The chain recombines TRBV19 with TRBJ2-1; D may be TRBD1 (6 bases). This CDR3 is built from 13 residues. The V gene's germline CDR1 is LNHDA and CDR2 SQIVND (reference sequence). The V end lost 5 bases, the J end lost 12 bases, and 17 bases lay between the germline ends. The CDR3 reads CASSQAVKTGQFF. The CDR3 region has the DNA TGTGCCAGTAGTCAGGCCGTTAAGACAGGGCAGTTCTTC.

This clonotype was seen a few times. The V gene is TRBV11-2, the J gene TRBJ2-4, with 8 bases fitting TRBD2. CDR3 length: 15 amino acids. Germline V gene sequence: CDR1 SGHAT, CDR2 FQNNGV. Germline trimming cut 5 bases from V and 7 bases from J; bases unmatched to any gene: 10. The CDR3 DNA is TGTGCCAGCAGCCCGGCGGGGGGCCGGGGTAACATTCAGTACTTC. It translates to CASSPAGGRGNIQYF.

The chain joins TRBV10-3 to TRBJ2-2; TRBD1 or TRBD2 may be the D gene (7 bases each). Germline V gene data show CDR1 as ENHRY and CDR2 as SYGVKD. The V and J ends lost 7 bases and 6 bases respectively, with 15 bases between them. The CDR3 sequence is 14 residues long. CDR3 sequence: CAIMGGGASGELFF. CDR3 nucleotides: TGTGCCATCATGGGAGGGGGCGCTTCCGGGGAGCTGTTTTTT.

In its sample, this clonotype was seen many times. The genes are TRBV7-8 and TRBJ1-2; no clear D. The V and J ends lost 0 bases and 4 bases respectively, with 9 bases between them. The CDR3 is 14 amino acids. From germline, CDR1 is SGHVS and CDR2 FQNEAQ. The DNA for the CDR3 is TGTGCCAGCAGCTTAGCCGGGGAGTTCTATGGCTACACCTTC. This translates into CASSLAGEFYGYTF.

Only a few counts were recorded for this clonotype. A much larger clone lies a single base off, so this may be a read error. The chain carries TRBV3-1 and TRBJ2-1, with TRBD2 matching over 13 bases. The ends lost 3 bases at V and 10 bases at J; junction bases unmatched: 9. Germline values: CDR1 LGHDT, CDR2 YNNKEL (reference sequence). The CDR3 consists of 16 residues. This CDR3 is CASSQATSGRLREQFF. DNA of the CDR3: TGTGCCAGCAGCCAGGCGACTAGCGGGAGGCTAAGGGAGCAGTTCTTC.